The T cell receptor (beta chain) described here comes from a study of blood T cell repertoires in COVID-19. The CDR3 loop spans 15 amino acids. The V gene's germline CDR1 is SEHNR and CDR2 FQNEAQ (reference sequence). V lost 4 bases, J lost 5 bases, and 8 bases stayed unmatched. Here immunoSEQ multiplex PCR was the method, and the copy in TCRdb shows in-frame clones only, minus some. Found here are around 280,000 clones, approximately 86% of them singletons; the top ten hold 2% to 2.5%. The sequenced sample consisted of peripheral blood. This chain links TRBV7-9 with TRBJ1-5, with 7 bases matching TRBD1. The TCR was taken from a woman aged 25 to 45 who had recovered from COVID-19. In DNA, the CDR3 is TGTGCCAGCAGCTCCCAGACCGGGACAGATCAGCCCCAGCATTTT. Amino acids: CASSSQTGTDQPQHF.